The next 16 T cell receptor beta chains were all read from a single sample in a study of OX40 agonist ivuxolimab in advanced cancers. Some clones are missing from TCRdb's copy, which holds only in-frame ones; the method was immunoSEQ multiplex PCR. The sample holds approximately 89,000 clones, approximately 91% seen once. Here the sequenced sample was CD4+ or CD8+ T cells sorted from blood, taken in a trial of the OX40 agonist ivuxolimab. The receptors originated from an adult with an advanced solid tumor such as melanoma, head and neck, liver or kidney cancer.

This clone was observed a single time. V and J are TRBV4-1 and TRBJ2-5, with TRBD2 matching over 16 bases. CDR1 and CDR2 (germline): MGHRA, YSYEKL. The V and J ends lost 2 bases and 2 bases, in that order; junction bases with no gene match: 11. The CDR3 runs 20 residues. CDR3 DNA sequence: TGCGCCAGCAGCCAACTGGGACTAGCGGGGGGGACTGCTGGTCAAGAGACCCAGTACTTC. Translated: CASSQLGLAGGTAGQETQYF.

This clone was recorded only once. This chain uses TRBV5-6 with TRBJ2-3; D may correspond to TRBD1 or TRBD2 (6 bases each). The germline V gene encodes CDR1 SGHDT and CDR2 YYEEEE. The V end was cut by 0 bases, the J end by 1 base, with 12 bases between. The CDR3 consists of 16 residues. The CDR3 region is CASSLVGGWGTDTQYF. The CDR3 region has the DNA TGTGCCAGCAGCTTGGTCGGGGGCTGGGGCACAGATACGCAGTATTTT. The full variable domain, completed using reference TRBV5-6 and TRBJ2-3, is DAGVTQSPTHLIKTRGQQVTLRCSPKSGHDTVSWYQQALGQGPQFIFQYYEEEERQRGNFPDRFSGHQFPNYSSELNVNALLLGDSALYLCASSLVGGWGTDTQYFGPGTRLTVL.

The rearrangement joins TRBV7-3 to TRBJ1-1; D perhaps matches TRBD1 (5 bases). Germline lookup yields CDR1 SGHTA and CDR2 FQGTGA. CDR3 length: 13 amino acids. V was cut by 6 bases and J by 0 bases, with 8 bases left in between. As DNA, the CDR3 is TGTGCCAGCAGTTCACAGGTGAACACTGAAGCTTTCTTT. Translation gives CASSSQVNTEAFF.

The V gene is TRBV28, the J gene TRBJ2-1; TRBD1 aligns across 9 bases. Germline V CDR1 and CDR2: MDHEN, SYDVKM. V was pared by 2 bases and J by 15 bases, with 5 bases of the junction left unmatched. CDR3 size: 12 residues. CDR3 nucleotide sequence: TGTGCCAGCAGTTTACGGGACAGGGCTTTGTTCTTC. This translates into CASSLRDRALFF.

The rearrangement uses TRBV28 and TRBJ1-5; D gene unclear. V dropped 8 bases and J dropped 5 bases, with 16 bases sitting between them. CDR1 is MDHEN, CDR2 SYDVKM, per germline. The CDR3 is 14 residues long. The CDR3 DNA reads as TGTGCCAGCGACCCCAGGCGGGGAGATCAGCCCCAGCATTTT. Translating it yields CASDPRRGDQPQHF.

The chain couples TRBV19 to TRBJ1-4; D might be TRBD1 (5 bases). The CDR3 extends over 15 amino acids. The germline CDR1 and CDR2 sequences are LNHDA and SQIVND (reference sequence). Between the trimmed V and J ends, which lost 5 bases and 2 bases, there was a span of 12 bases. CDR3 loop: CASSPGGGTNEKLFF. CDR3 DNA: TGTGCCAGTAGTCCCGGCGGGGGGACTAATGAAAAACTGTTTTTT.

The V and J genes are TRBV6-1 and TRBJ2-7, with D perhaps TRBD2 (5 bases). Germline V CDR1 and CDR2: MNHNS, SASEGT. The CDR3 totals 13 residues. Trimming pared 6 bases from V and 0 bases from J, leaving 9 bases between. CDR3: CASRGSSSYEQYF. CDR3 in DNA: TGTGCCAGCAGGGGGAGTTCCTCCTACGAGCAGTACTTC.

The rearrangement links TRBV14 to TRBJ1-2; D gene unclear. This CDR3 is 13 amino acids long. V was shortened by 2 bases and J by 6 bases, with 10 bases between the two germline ends. Germline V gene sequence: CDR1 SGHDN, CDR2 FVKESK. The CDR3 spells CASSQLRQDGYTF. Written as DNA, the CDR3 is TGTGCCAGCAGCCAACTTCGACAAGATGGCTACACCTTC.

The V gene is TRBV7-9, the J gene TRBJ1-2; the D is unclear. Germline V gives CDR1 SEHNR, CDR2 FQNEAQ (reference sequence). V shed 5 bases and J shed 4 bases, with 11 bases lying between them. This CDR3 has 13 amino acids. CDR3 DNA: TGTGCCAGCAGCCCCGTCAGTGGCTATGGCTACACCTTC. Protein sequence: CASSPVSGYGYTF.

J is TRBJ2-7 and V is TRBV5-6; TRBD2 agrees at 8 bases. Germline values: CDR1 SGHDT, CDR2 YYEEEE. This CDR3 has 14 residues. V gave up 0 bases and J gave up 3 bases; unmatched junction bases: 2. The CDR3 sequence: CASSLGLAYYEQYF. For the CDR3, the DNA is TGTGCCAGCAGCTTGGGACTAGCGTACTACGAGCAGTACTTC.

J is TRBJ1-5 and V is TRBV6-4; the D gene is possibly TRBD1 (6 bases). The CDR3 covers 13 residues. Between the trimmed V and J ends, which lost 6 bases and 0 bases, there was a span of 6 bases. Germline V gene lookup returns CDR1 MRHNA and CDR2 SNTAGT. As DNA, the CDR3 is TGTGCCAGCAGAGGGGGTAGCAATCAGCCCCAGCATTTT. This gives the protein CASRGGSNQPQHF.

The gene calls are TRBV29-1 and TRBJ2-5; no clear D. The CDR3 covers 14 residues. The germline gives CDR1 SQVTM, CDR2 ANQGSEA. The V and J ends lost 2 bases and 5 bases respectively, with 15 bases between them. In nucleotides, the CDR3 is TGCAGCGTTGAAAGTTCCCAACCCGGGGAGACCCAGTACTTC. Residues: CSVESSQPGETQYF.

The chain joins TRBV4-3 to TRBJ2-1; 9 bases line up with TRBD1. With V trimmed by 0 bases and J by 7 bases, 10 bases remained unmatched. Germline CDR1 LGHNA, CDR2 YSLEER. The CDR3 is 17 amino acids. The CDR3 DNA reads TGCGCCAGCAGCCAAGAGTTGAGGGGACAGGGTTTTAATGAGCAGTTCTTC. Its translation: CASSQELRGQGFNEQFF.

This clone was seen just once. CDR3 in amino acids: CASSPVQGAREKLFF. The CDR3 bases are TGTGCCAGCTCACCCGTCCAGGGGGCCCGGGAAAAACTGTTTTTT. J is TRBJ1-4 and V is TRBV18, with TRBD1 matching 8 bases. Germline V gene lookup returns CDR1 KGHSH and CDR2 LQKENI. This CDR3 has 15 amino acids. V shed 3 bases and J 8 bases; nucleotides not matched to a gene: 8.

The chain links TRBV5-1 to TRBJ1-3; D gene uncertain. Germline-derived CDR1 and CDR2 are SGHRS and YFSETQ. The CDR3 extends over 14 amino acids. Trimming removed 4 bases from V and 0 bases from J, with 8 bases in between. The CDR3 coding sequence is TGCGCCAGCAGCGACATAGTCTCTGGAAACACCATATATTTT. Encoded protein: CASSDIVSGNTIYF.

The CDR3 region is CASSRQGARSYNEQFF. The CDR3 bases are TGTGCCAGCAGTAGACAGGGGGCGCGGTCCTACAATGAGCAGTTCTTC. The chain uses TRBV28 and TRBJ2-1; 10 bases fit TRBD1. Losses at the gene ends were 5 bases for V and 1 base for J; bases not matched to a gene: 5. The CDR3 length is 16 residues. Germline lookup yields CDR1 MDHEN and CDR2 SYDVKM.